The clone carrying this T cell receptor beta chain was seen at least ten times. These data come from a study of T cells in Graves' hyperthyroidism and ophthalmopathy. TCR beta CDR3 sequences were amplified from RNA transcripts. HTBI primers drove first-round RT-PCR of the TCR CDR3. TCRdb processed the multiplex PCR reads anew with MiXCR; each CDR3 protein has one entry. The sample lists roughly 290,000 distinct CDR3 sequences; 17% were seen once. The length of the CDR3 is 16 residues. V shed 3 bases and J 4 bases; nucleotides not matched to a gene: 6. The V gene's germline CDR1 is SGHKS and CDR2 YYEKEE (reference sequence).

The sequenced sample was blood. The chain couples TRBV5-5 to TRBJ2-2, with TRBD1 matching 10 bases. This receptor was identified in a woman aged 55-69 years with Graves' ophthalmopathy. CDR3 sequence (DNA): TGTGCCAGCAGCTCCGGACAGGGGGTCTCCACCGGGGAGCTGTTTTTT. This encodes CASSSGQGVSTGELFF.